The 3 T cell receptor beta chains given below trace back to one sample, sequenced in a study of blood T cell repertoires in COVID-19. Sequencing used immunoSEQ multiplex PCR; TCRdb keeps in-frame clones, though not all of them. The table shows 250,000 to 400,000 clones, with 85% occurring only once. The sequencing input was PBMCs or T cells enriched from blood (not recorded which). The receptor source for this set is a woman aged 25 to 39 who had been exposed to COVID-19.

The chain is built from TRBV10-3 and TRBJ1-1, with unresolved D. This CDR3 is 15 amino acids long. The germline V gene has CDR1 ENHRY and CDR2 SYGVKD. V was trimmed by 7 bases and J by 1 base, leaving 16 bases between them. The CDR3 loop is CAIMGNRETNTEAFF. The CDR3 bases are TGTGCCATCATGGGCAATAGGGAGACGAACACTGAAGCTTTCTTT.

The V gene is TRBV19, the J gene TRBJ2-7, with 7 bases that match TRBD2. CDR3 length equals 12 residues. J gave up 5 bases and V 4 bases, and 2 bases lay outside the gene matches. Looked up from germline, CDR1 is LNHDA and CDR2 is SQIVND (reference sequence). The CDR3 sequence is CASSTSGHEQYF. The DNA of the CDR3 is TGTGCCAGTAGTACTAGCGGCCACGAGCAGTACTTC.

This chain links TRBV7-8 with TRBJ2-6, with TRBD1 identical over 9 bases. CDR1 and CDR2 (germline): SGHVS, FQNEAQ. This CDR3 has 17 residues. V was pared by 5 bases and J by 4 bases, with 9 bases of the junction left unmatched. The CDR3 sequence is CASSRDRDLQGANVLTF. CDR3 sequence (DNA): TGTGCCAGCAGCCGGGACAGGGACCTTCAGGGGGCCAACGTCCTGACTTTC. Full variable domain (remainder filled in from reference TRBV7-8 and TRBJ2-6): GAGVSQSPRYKVAKRGQDVALRCDPISGHVSLFWYQQALGQGPEFLTYFQNEAQLDKSGLPSDRFFAERPEGSVSTLKIQRTQQEDSAVYLCASSRDRDLQGANVLTFGAGSRLTVL.